The 3 T cell receptor beta chains listed next were all sequenced from one sample in a study of T cell responses to AZD1222 COVID-19 vaccine. TCRdb's table, derived via immunoSEQ multiplex PCR, lists solely in-frame clones and lacks some. The sample consists of 130,000 to 150,000 clones, roughly nine tenths of them appearing once. Sequencing was performed on peripheral blood, taken on day 0 of AZD1222 vaccination. Receptors were obtained from an adult in good health.

The genes are TRBV5-1 and TRBJ2-6, with D perhaps TRBD1 or TRBD2 (5 bases each). The length of the CDR3 is 17 residues. Trimming shortened V by 0 bases and J by 3 bases, and 13 bases separated the two germline ends. The germline V gene encodes CDR1 SGHRS and CDR2 YFSETQ. The CDR3 bases are TGCGCCAGCAGCTTGGAAGGGACCGCTTATGGGGCCAACGTCCTGACTTTC. Its translation: CASSLEGTAYGANVLTF.

Many counts were recorded for this clone. The V gene is TRBV6-4, the J gene TRBJ2-2; 8 nucleotides align to TRBD2. The germline gives CDR1 MRHNA, CDR2 SNTAGT. The V gene end was trimmed by 5 bases and the J gene end by 4 bases; junction bases not matched to a gene: 9. The CDR3 runs 16 residues. In DNA form, the CDR3 reads TGTGCCAGCAGTACGGGGGGGCCAGATGGCACCGGGGAGCTGTTTTTT. Translating it yields CASSTGGPDGTGELFF.

The chain joins TRBV19 to TRBJ1-2, with D possibly TRBD1 on 6 matching bases. Germline V gives CDR1 LNHDA, CDR2 SQIVND (reference sequence). Trimming took 6 bases from V and 0 from J, leaving 14 bases between them. CDR3 length: 15 amino acids. The CDR3 loop is CASSKDRTANYGYTF. The CDR3 DNA is TGTGCCAGTAGCAAAGACAGGACTGCTAACTATGGCTACACCTTC.